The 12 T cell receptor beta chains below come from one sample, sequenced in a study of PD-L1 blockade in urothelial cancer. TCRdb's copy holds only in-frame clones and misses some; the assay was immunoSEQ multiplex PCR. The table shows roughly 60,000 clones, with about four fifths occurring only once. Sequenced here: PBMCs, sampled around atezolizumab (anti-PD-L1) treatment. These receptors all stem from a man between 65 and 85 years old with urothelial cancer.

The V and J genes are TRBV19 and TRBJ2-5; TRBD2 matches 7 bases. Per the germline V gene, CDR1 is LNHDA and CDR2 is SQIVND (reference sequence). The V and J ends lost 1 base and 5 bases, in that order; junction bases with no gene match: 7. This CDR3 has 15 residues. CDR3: CASSIAGPGGETQYF. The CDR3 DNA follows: TGTGCCAGTAGTATAGCGGGACCCGGGGGGGAGACCCAGTACTTC.

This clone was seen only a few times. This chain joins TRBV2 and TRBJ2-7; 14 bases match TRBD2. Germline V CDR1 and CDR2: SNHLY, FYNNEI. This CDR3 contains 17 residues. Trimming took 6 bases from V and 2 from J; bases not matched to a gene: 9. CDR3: CASSPGTSGRGTYEQYF. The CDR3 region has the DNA TGTGCCAGCAGCCCCGGGACTAGCGGGAGAGGGACCTACGAGCAGTACTTC.

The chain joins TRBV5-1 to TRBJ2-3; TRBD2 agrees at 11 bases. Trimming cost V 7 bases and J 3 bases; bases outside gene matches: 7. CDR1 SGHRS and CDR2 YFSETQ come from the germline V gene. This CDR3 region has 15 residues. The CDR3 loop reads CASQLAGAGTDTQYF. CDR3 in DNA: TGCGCCAGCCAACTAGCGGGAGCGGGGACAGATACGCAGTATTTT.

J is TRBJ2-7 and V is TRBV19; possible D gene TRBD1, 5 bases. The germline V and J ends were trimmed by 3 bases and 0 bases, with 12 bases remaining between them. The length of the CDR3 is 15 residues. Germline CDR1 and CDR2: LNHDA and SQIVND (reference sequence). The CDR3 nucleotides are TGTGCCAGTAGTATGTCCCAGGGTTTCTCCTACGAGCAGTACTTC. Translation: CASSMSQGFSYEQYF.

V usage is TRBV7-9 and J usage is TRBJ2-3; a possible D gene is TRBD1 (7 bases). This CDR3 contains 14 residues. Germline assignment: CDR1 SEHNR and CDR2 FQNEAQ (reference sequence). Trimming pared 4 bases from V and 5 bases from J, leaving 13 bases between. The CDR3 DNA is TGTGCCAGCAGCTCGGAGGGGGCTATAGATACGCAGTATTTT. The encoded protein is CASSSEGAIDTQYF.

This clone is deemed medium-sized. CDR3 sequence (DNA): TGTGCCAGTAGTATAGATTATGGTGGGCAGATGTACAATGAGCAGTTCTTC. The encoded protein is CASSIDYGGQMYNEQFF. The V gene is TRBV19, the J gene TRBJ2-1; D gene ambiguous. From germline, CDR1 is LNHDA and CDR2 SQIVND (reference sequence). V lost 0 bases to trimming and J lost 4 bases, with 16 bases between them. The CDR3 extends over 17 amino acids.

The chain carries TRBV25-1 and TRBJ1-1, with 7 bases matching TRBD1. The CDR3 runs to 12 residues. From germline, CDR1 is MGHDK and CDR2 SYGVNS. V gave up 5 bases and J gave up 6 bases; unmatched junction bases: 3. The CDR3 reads CASSPGGSEAFF. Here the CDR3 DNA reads TGTGCCAGCAGTCCAGGGGGTTCTGAAGCTTTCTTT. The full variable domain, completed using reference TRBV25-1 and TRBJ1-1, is EADIYQTPRYLVIGTGKKITLECSQTMGHDKMYWYQQDPGMELHLIHYSYGVNSTEKGDLSSESTVSRIRTEHFPLTLESARPSHTSQYLCASSPGGSEAFFGQGTRLTVV.

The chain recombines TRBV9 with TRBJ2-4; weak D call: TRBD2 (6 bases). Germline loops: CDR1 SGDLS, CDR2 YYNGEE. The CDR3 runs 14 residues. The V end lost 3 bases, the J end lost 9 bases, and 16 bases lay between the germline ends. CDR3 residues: CASSGLGGSGIQYF. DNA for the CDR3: TGTGCCAGCAGCGGACTAGGAGGTAGTGGCATTCAGTACTTC.

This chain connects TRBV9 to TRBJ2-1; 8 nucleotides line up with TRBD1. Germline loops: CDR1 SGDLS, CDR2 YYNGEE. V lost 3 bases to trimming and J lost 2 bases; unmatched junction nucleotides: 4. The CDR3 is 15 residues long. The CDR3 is CASSAGGITYNEQFF. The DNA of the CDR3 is TGTGCCAGCAGCGCAGGGGGCATCACCTACAATGAGCAGTTCTTC.

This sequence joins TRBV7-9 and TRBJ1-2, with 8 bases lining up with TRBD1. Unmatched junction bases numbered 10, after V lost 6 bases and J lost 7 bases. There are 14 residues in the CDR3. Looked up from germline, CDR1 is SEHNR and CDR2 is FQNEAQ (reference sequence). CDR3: CASRPKTGEAGYTF. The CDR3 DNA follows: TGTGCCAGCAGACCAAAGACAGGGGAAGCTGGCTACACCTTC.

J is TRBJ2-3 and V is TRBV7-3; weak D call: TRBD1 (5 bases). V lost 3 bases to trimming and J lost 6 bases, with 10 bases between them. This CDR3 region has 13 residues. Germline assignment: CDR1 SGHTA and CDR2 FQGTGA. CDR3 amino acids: CASSFQGGDTQYF. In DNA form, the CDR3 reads TGTGCCAGCAGCTTCCAGGGTGGGGATACGCAGTATTTT.

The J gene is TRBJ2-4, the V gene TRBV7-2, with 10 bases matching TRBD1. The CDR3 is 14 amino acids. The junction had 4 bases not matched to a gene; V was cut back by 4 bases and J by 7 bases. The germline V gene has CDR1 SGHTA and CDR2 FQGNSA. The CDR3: CASSSPDRGNIQYF. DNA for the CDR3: TGTGCCAGCAGCTCCCCGGACAGGGGGAACATTCAGTACTTC.